This entry describes one T cell receptor beta chain. This CDR3 is built from 13 residues. The V end lost 7 bases, the J end lost 1 base, and 9 bases lay between the germline ends. CDR1 is SGDLS, CDR2 YYNGEE, per germline. The sample comes from a study of cytomegalovirus exposure and HLA in healthy donors. Study overall: Of 350 to 400 genotyped donors, around 86% grouped in the Caucasian-associated ancestry cluster.

The study ran its PCR with 60 Vbeta and 13 Jbeta primers. Sequenced by immunoSEQ multiplex PCR; TCRdb stores in-frame clones only, minus some. Seen here are approximately 130,000 clones, 80% to 90% observed once, and the top ten hold roughly 5.2%. The chain links TRBV9 to TRBJ2-1; possible D gene TRBD1, 6 bases. This receptor was identified in a woman aged 25 to 39 in good health and CMV-seronegative. What was sequenced was PBMCs. The CDR3 coding sequence is TGTGCCAGCGGGGGCCTTTCCTACAATGAGCAGTTCTTC. Translated: CASGGLSYNEQFF. The full variable domain, its missing parts supplied by reference TRBV9 and TRBJ2-1, is DSGVTQTPKHLITATGQRVTLRCSPRSGDLSVYWYQQSLDQGLQFLIQYYNGEERAKGNILERFSAQQFPDLHSELNLSSLELGDSALYFCASGGLSYNEQFFGPGTRLTVL.